This is a list of T cell receptor beta chains from one sample in a study of cytomegalovirus exposure and HLA in healthy donors. The protocol was immunoSEQ multiplex PCR, while the TCRdb copy is restricted to in-frame clones and leaves out a portion. The sample lists some 150,000 clones; about three quarters were seen once. Sequencing input: PBMCs. The receptors originated from a female donor in good health and CMV-seropositive. CDR3s include the opening cysteine and the closing phenylalanine or tryptophan. Fields, in order: V gene, J gene, D gene, clone size, CDR3 DNA, CDR3 protein. D genes are given only for firm matches. The size of a clone is reported for some rows only, either as once, few or many, or as a class for expanded clones.

TRBV9	TRBJ2-2	NA	few	TGTGCCAGCAGTAGGGGAACCGGGGAGCTGTTTTTT	CASSRGTGELFF
TRBV19	TRBJ2-7	TRBD2	NA	TGTGCCAGTAGTGCCTCGCCGCGGGAGGCGAGAATCTACGAGCAGTACTTC	CASSASPREARIYEQYF
TRBV2	TRBJ1-2	TRBD1	NA	TGTGCCAGCCAGGGACAGGGGGCTTATGGCTACACCTTC	CASQGQGAYGYTF
TRBV9	TRBJ2-3	TRBD2	NA	TGTGCCAGCAGCCCTGGGGGGGGAGATACGCAGTATTTT	CASSPGGGDTQYF
TRBV9	TRBJ2-7	NA	NA	TGTGCCAGCAGCGTAGATTCGACTCCCCACTACGAGCAGTACTTC	CASSVDSTPHYEQYF
TRBV2	TRBJ2-1	TRBD1	NA	TGTGCCAGCATCCCGGACAGGGGGTTTAATGAGCAGTTCTTC	CASIPDRGFNEQFF
TRBV6-5	TRBJ2-3	TRBD2	NA	TGTGCCAGCAGTTCCCCGACTAGCGGGACCACAGATACGCAGTATTTT	CASSSPTSGTTDTQYF
TRBV5-1	TRBJ2-7	NA	NA	TGCGCCAGCAGCTTGGACAGGGTAGGCGAGCAGTACTTC	CASSLDRVGEQYF
TRBV5-6	TRBJ2-7	NA	NA	TGTGCCAGCAGCTTGGTTGACAGATCCTACGAGCAGTACTTC	CASSLVDRSYEQYF
TRBV4-2	TRBJ2-1	TRBD1	NA	TGTGCCAGCAGCCAAGGTGTAAGGACAGGGGGACGGAACAATGAGCAGTTCTTC	CASSQGVRTGGRNNEQFF
TRBV5-4	TRBJ2-1	TRBD1	few	TGTGCCAGCAGCTGGACAGGGGATGAGCAGTTCTTC	CASSWTGDEQFF
TRBV30	TRBJ1-4	TRBD1	NA	TGTGCCTGGAGTGCCCCCGAGGGGGCTTATGAAAAACTGTTTTTT	CAWSAPEGAYEKLFF
TRBV7-2	TRBJ2-1	TRBD2	once	TGTGCCAGCAGATATACGGGCGGGAGGGGGTTCTTC	CASRYTGGRGFF
TRBV29-1	TRBJ2-1	TRBD2	NA	TGCAGCGCCGAAGGACTAGCGGGCGGGAGCTCCTACAATGAGCAGTTCTTC	CSAEGLAGGSSYNEQFF
TRBV5-1	TRBJ2-1	NA	NA	TGCGCCAGCAGCAGGGGGACGCCCTCCTACAATGAGCAGTTCTTC	CASSRGTPSYNEQFF
TRBV7-9	TRBJ2-1	TRBD2	NA	TGTGCCAGCAGCGCCTTTAGCGGGAGTGCCTACAATGAGCAGTTCTTC	CASSAFSGSAYNEQFF
TRBV7-3	TRBJ2-7	TRBD1	NA	TGTGCCAGCAGCCAAAACGACGCGGGACAGGGCTACGAGCAGTACTTC	CASSQNDAGQGYEQYF
TRBV7-6	TRBJ2-7	NA	NA	TGTGCCAGCAGCGGGGACTCCGCCTACGAGCAGTACTTC	CASSGDSAYEQYF